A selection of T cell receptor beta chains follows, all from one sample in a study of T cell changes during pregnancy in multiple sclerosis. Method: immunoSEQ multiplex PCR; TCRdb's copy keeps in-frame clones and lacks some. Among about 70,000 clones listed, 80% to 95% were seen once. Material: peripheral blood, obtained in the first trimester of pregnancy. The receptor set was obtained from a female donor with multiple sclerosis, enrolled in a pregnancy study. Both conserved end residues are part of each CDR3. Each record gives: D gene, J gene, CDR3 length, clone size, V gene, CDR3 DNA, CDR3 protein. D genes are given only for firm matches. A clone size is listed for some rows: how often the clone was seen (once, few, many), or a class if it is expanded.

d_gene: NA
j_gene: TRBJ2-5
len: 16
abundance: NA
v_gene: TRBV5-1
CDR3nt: TGCGCCAGCAGCTTTCGTCCGGGAGACAGACAAGAGACCCAGTACTTC
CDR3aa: CASSFRPGDRQETQYF

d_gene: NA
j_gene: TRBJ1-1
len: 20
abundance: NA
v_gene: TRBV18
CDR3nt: TGTGCCAGCTCACCACGTGGGGCGAAGGGCTCGCGGGATAGGGACACTGAAGCTTTCTTT
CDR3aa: CASSPRGAKGSRDRDTEAFF

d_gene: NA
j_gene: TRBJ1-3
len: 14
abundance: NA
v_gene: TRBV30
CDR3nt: TGTGCCTGGAGTGGTCGAGGATCTGGAAACACCATATATTTT
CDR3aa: CAWSGRGSGNTIYF

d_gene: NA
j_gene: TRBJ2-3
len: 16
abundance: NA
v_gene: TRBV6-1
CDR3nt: TGTGCCAGCAGTGAAGTCCTAGCCGACAGCACAGATACGCAGTATTTT
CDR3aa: CASSEVLADSTDTQYF

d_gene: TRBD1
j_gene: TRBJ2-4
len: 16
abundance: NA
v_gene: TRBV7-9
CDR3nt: TGTGCCAGCAGCCCCGGGACAGGGAAAGCCAAAAACATTCAGTACTTC
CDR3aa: CASSPGTGKAKNIQYF

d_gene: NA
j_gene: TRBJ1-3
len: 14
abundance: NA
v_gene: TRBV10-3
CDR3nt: TGTGCCATCAGCCCCCGGGAGTCGGGAAACACCATATATTTT
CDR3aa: CAISPRESGNTIYF

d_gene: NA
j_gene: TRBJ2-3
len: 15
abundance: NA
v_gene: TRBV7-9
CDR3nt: TGTGCCAGCAGCTTAGCAGGAGGGGGCCCAGATACGCAGTATTTT
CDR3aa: CASSLAGGGPDTQYF

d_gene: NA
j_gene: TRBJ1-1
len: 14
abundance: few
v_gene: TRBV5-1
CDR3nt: TGCGCCAGCAGCTCAGACAGGAAGAACACTGAAGCTTTCTTT
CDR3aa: CASSSDRKNTEAFF

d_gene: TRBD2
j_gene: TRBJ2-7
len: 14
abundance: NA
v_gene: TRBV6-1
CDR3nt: TGTGCCAGCAGCCGCGGGGGGGAGGTACGAGGGCAGTACTTC
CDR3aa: CASSRGGEVRGQYF

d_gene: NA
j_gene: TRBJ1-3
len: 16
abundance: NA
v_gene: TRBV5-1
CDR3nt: TGCGCCAGCGGGCCGGGGTTAGAAGGCCCGGGAAACACCATATATTTT
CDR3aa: CASGPGLEGPGNTIYF

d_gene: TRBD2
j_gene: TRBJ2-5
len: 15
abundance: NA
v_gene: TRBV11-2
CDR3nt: TGTGCCAGCAGCTTAAGACTAGCGGGCCAAGAGACCCAGTACTTC
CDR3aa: CASSLRLAGQETQYF

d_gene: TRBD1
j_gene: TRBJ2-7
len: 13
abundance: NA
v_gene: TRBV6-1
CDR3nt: TGTGCCAGCAGTGTACAGGGGACCTACGAGCAGTACTTC
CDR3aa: CASSVQGTYEQYF

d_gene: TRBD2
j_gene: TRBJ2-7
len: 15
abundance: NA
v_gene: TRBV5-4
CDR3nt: TGTGCCAGCAGCCCGGTAGCGGGAGGAGGGGGCGAGCAGTACTTC
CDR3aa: CASSPVAGGGGEQYF

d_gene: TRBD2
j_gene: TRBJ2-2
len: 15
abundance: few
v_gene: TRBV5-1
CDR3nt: TGCGCCAGCAGCTTGCGAGCGGGAGATACCGGGGAGCTGTTTTTT
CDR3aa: CASSLRAGDTGELFF

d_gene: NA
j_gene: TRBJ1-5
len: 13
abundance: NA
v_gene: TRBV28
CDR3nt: TGTGCCAGCAACCCTGGACTGCCTCAGCCCCAGCATTTT
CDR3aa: CASNPGLPQPQHF

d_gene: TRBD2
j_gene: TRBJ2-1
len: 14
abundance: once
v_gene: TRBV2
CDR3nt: TGTGCCAGCAGTGCGACTAGGAGGGAGGGTGAGCAGTTCTTC
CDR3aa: CASSATRREGEQFF

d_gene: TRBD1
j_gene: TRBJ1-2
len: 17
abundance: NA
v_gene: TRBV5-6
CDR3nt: TGTGCCAGCAGCTTGCGCGGCCAGGGGGCGCGGAACTATGGCTACACCTTC
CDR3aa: CASSLRGQGARNYGYTF

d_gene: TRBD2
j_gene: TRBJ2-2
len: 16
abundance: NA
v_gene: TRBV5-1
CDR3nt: TGCGCCAGCAGCTTGAATCCTAGCGGGAACACCGGGGAGCTGTTTTTT
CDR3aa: CASSLNPSGNTGELFF

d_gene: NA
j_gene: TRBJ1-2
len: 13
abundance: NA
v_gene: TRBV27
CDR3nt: TGTGCCAGCAGTTTTTCAGGTTCGCTGGGCTACACCTTC
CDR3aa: CASSFSGSLGYTF

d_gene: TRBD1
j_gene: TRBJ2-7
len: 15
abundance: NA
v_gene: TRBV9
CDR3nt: TGTGCCAGCAGCGTAGCTTCACAGGGGGCGTACGAGCAGTACTTC
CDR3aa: CASSVASQGAYEQYF

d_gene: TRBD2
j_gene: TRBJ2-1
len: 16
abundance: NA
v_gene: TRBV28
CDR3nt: TGTGCCAGCAGTCCCCACGGCGGGAGGTACTACAATGAGCAGTTCTTC
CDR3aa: CASSPHGGRYYNEQFF

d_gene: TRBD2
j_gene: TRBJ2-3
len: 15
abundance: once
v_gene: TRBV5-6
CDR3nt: TGTGCCAGCAGCTTGCTTGCGGGGGGAGGAGATACGCAGTATTTT
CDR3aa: CASSLLAGGGDTQYF

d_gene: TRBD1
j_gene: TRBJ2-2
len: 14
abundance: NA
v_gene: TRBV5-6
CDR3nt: TGTGCCAGCAGAGGGACAGACGGGGCCGGGGAGCTGTTTTTT
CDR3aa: CASRGTDGAGELFF

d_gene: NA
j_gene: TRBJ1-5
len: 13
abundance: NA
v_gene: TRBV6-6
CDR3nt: TGTGCCAGCAGTTACGGCCCCGGGGGGACCCAGCATTTT
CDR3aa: CASSYGPGGTQHF

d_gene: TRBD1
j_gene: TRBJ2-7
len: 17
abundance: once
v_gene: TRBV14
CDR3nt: TGTGCCAGCAGCCGAAACCTGAGAGGGGGCCTCTCCTACGAGCAGTACTTC
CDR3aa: CASSRNLRGGLSYEQYF

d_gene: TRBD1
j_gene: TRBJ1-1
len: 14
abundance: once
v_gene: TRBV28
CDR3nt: TGTGCCAGCATTAAATTAGGGGGCGGCACTGAAGCTTTCTTT
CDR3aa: CASIKLGGGTEAFF

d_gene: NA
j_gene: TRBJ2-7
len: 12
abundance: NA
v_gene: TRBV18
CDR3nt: TGTGCCAGCTCACTAGAACCCTACGAGCAGTACTTC
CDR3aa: CASSLEPYEQYF

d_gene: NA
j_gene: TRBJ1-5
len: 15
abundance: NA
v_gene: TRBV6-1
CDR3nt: TGTGCCAGCAGTGAAGTTAGGGGGGGCCATCAGCCCCAGCATTTT
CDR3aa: CASSEVRGGHQPQHF

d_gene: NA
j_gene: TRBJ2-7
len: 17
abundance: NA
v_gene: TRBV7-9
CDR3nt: TGTGCCAGCAGCTTAGTATTCCCGGGAACCTCCCTCAACGAGCAGTACTTC
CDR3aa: CASSLVFPGTSLNEQYF

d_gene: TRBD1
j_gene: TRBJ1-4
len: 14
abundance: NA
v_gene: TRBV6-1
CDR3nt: TGTGCCAGCCTAACAGGGGGCTCTAATGAAAAACTGTTTTTT
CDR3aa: CASLTGGSNEKLFF

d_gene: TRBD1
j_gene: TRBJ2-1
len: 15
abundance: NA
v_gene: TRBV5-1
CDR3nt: TGCGCCAGCAGAACAAGTCGGGACAGGGGGGATGAGCAGTTCTTC
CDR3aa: CASRTSRDRGDEQFF

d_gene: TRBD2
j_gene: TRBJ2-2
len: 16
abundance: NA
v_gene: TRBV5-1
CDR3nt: TGCGCCAGCAGCACTGGACTAGCGTCCAACACCGGGGAGCTGTTTTTT
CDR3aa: CASSTGLASNTGELFF

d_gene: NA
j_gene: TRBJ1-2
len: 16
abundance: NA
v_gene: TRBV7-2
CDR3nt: TGTGCCAGCAGCTTAGCGCGGACAAACGCTAACTATGGCTACACCTTC
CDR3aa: CASSLARTNANYGYTF

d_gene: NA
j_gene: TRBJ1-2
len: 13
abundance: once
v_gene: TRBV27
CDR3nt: TGTGCCAGCAGTTTCTCGCGAGGGTATGGCTACACCTTC
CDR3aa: CASSFSRGYGYTF

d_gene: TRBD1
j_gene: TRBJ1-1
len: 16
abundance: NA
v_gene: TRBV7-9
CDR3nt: TGTGCCAGCAGCTCGAGGACAGGGCGAGCGAACACTGAAGCTTTCTTT
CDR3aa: CASSSRTGRANTEAFF

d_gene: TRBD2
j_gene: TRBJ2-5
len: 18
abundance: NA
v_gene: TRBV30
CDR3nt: TGTGCCTGGAGTACTCCCACGAGGGCTAGCGGGGCACAAGAGACCCAGTACTTC
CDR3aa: CAWSTPTRASGAQETQYF

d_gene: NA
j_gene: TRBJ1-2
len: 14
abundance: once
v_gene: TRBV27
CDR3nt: TGTGCCAGCAGTTTGGGGGGAGCAGGGTATGGCTACACCTTC
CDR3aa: CASSLGGAGYGYTF

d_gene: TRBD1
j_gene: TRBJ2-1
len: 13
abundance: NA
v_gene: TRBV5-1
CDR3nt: TGCGCCAGCGGGACAGGTTCCTACAATGAGCAGTTCTTC
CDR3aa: CASGTGSYNEQFF

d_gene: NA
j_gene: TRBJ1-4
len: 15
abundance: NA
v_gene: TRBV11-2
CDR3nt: TGTGCCAGCAGCTTAATTGGCAGGGGCAATGAAAAACTGTTTTTT
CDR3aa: CASSLIGRGNEKLFF

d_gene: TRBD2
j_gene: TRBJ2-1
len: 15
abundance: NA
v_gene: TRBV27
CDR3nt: TGTGCCAGCAGTTCTAGCGGTATTTACCCCGATGAGCAGTTCTTC
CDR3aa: CASSSSGIYPDEQFF

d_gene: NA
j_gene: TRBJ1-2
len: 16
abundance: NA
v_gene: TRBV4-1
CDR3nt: TGCGCCAGCAGCCAATTTGGGGGGAAGGTAGAGAATGGCTACACCTTC
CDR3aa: CASSQFGGKVENGYTF